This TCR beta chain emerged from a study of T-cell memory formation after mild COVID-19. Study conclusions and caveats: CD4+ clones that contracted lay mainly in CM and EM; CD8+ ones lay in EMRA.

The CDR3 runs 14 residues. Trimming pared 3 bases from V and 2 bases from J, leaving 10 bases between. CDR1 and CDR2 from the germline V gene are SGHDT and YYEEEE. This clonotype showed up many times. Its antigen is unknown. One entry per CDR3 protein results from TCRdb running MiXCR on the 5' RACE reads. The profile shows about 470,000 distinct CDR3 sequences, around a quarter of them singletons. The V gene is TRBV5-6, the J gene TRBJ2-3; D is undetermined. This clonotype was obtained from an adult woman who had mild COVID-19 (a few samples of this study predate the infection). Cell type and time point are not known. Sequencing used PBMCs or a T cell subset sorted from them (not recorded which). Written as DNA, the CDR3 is TGTGCCAGCAGCTCGCCCCGGGCCACAGATACGCAGTATTTT. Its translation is CASSSPRATDTQYF.